Included here is one TCR beta chain sequence, with context. The data originate from a study of blood T cell repertoires in COVID-19. Source study methods: Amplified reference gene primers provided the basis for estimating nucleated cell counts. The repertoire was sequenced with immunoSEQ multiplex PCR; TCRdb's copy has only in-frame clones and lacks some. V, J and clone size are taken as reported in that table, and D and trimming were inferred from the DNA itself. Among 300,000 to 400,000 clones, 70% to 90% were seen once, and the ten largest hold about 4%. Clinical history as reported by participants underpinned cohort assignment. This CDR3 spans 14 amino acids. Trimming took 3 bases from V and 3 from J, leaving 13 bases between them. Germline V gene sequence: CDR1 SGHRS, CDR2 YFSETQ.

This clonotype originated in a woman in her forties with acute COVID-19. The rearrangement links TRBV5-1 to TRBJ2-7, with unresolved D. The specimen sequenced was PBMCs or T cells enriched from blood (not recorded which). The CDR3: CASSSFSPDYEQYF. As DNA, the CDR3 is TGCGCCAGCAGCTCGTTTTCTCCAGACTACGAGCAGTACTTC.